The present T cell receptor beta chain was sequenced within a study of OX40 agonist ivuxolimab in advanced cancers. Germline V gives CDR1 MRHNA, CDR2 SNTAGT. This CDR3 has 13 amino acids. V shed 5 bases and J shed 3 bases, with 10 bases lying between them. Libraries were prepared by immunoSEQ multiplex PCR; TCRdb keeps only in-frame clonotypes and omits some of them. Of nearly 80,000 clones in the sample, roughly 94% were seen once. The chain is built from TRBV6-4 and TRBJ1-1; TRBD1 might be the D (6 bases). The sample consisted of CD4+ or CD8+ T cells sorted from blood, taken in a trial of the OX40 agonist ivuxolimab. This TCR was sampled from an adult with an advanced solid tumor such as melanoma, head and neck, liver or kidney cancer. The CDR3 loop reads CASSSGDHTEAFF. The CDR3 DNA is TGTGCCAGCAGTTCAGGGGACCACACTGAAGCTTTCTTT.